Described below is a single T cell receptor beta chain sequence and its context. Its target is not known. The PCR used 60 Vbeta and 13 Jbeta primers. Profiling relied on immunoSEQ multiplex PCR, and the TCRdb table lists in-frame clones only, not all of them. The table lists 100,000 to 150,000 clones, approximately 8% of them singletons. This sample is part of a study of cytomegalovirus exposure and HLA in healthy donors. Study-wide findings and caveats: A later analysis appeared to link common viral pathogens to several of the most significant clusters.

The specimen sequenced was PBMCs. The TCR was taken from a woman aged 40 to 50 in good health and CMV-seropositive.

In nucleotides, the CDR3 is TGCGCCAGCAGCCCTAGGGGGCAACAGGGGATGAACACTGAAGCTTTCTTT. Encoded protein: CASSPRGQQGMNTEAFF. The rearrangement uses TRBV5-1 and TRBJ1-1, with TRBD1 matching over 7 bases. The trim removed 4 bases at V and 0 bases at J, leaving 12 bases unmatched. The length of the CDR3 is 17 residues. Germline V gives CDR1 SGHRS, CDR2 YFSETQ. Complete variable domain (other parts from reference TRBV5-1 and TRBJ1-1): KAGVTQTPRYLIKTRGQQVTLSCSPISGHRSVSWYQQTPGQGLQFLFEYFSETQRNKGNFPGRFSGRQFSNSRSEMNVSTLELGDSALYLCASSPRGQQGMNTEAFFGQGTRLTVV.